Described below is a single T cell receptor (beta chain) sequence and its context. Its cognate antigen is unknown. The data were obtained in a study of cytomegalovirus exposure and HLA in healthy donors. The CDR3 has 13 amino acids. Trimming pared 6 bases from V and 5 bases from J, leaving 10 bases between. Germline V gives CDR1 LNHDA, CDR2 SQIVND (reference sequence). Use of 60 Vbeta and 13 Jbeta primers characterized the PCR. The repertoire was sequenced with immunoSEQ multiplex PCR; TCRdb's copy has only in-frame clones and lacks some. Here the sample spans 200,000 to 250,000 clones, over 65% being singletons. Study-level points and caveats: In an earlier analysis, most TCR beta V segments were productive about 87% or about 30% of the time. Based on reports, TCR beta sequences accurately predicted HLA-A and HLA-B alleles for most subjects.

This TCR was sampled from a man aged 35-49 years in good health and CMV-seronegative. This chain uses TRBV19 with TRBJ2-2; tentatively, D is TRBD2 (6 bases). The source material was PBMCs. The CDR3 sequence: CASRGGNTGELFF. The CDR3 DNA reads TGTGCCAGTAGGGGCGGGAATACCGGGGAGCTGTTTTTT.